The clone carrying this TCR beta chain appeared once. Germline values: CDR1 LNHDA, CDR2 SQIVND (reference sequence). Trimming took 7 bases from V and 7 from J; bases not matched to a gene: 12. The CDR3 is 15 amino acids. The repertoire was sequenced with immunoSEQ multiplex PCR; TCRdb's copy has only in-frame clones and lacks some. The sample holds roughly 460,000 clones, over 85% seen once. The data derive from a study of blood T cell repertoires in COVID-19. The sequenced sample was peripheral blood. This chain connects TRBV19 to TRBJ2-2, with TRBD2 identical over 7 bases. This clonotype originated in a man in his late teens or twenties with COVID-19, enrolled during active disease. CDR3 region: CASTGGSASGGELFF. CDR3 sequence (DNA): TGTGCCAGTACGGGCGGGAGCGCTTCGGGCGGGGAGCTGTTTTTT.